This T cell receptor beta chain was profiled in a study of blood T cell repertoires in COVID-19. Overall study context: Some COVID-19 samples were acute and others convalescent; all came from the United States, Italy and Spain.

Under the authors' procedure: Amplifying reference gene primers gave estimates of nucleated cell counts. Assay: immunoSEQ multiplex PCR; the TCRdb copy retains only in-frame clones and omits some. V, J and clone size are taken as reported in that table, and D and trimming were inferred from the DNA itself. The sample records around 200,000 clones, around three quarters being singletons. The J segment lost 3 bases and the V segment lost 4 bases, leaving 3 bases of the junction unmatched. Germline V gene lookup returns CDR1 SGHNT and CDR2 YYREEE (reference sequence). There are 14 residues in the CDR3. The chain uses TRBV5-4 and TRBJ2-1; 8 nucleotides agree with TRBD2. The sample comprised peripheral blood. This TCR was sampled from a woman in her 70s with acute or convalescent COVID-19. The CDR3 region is CASSRSGDYNEQFF. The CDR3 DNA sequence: TGTGCCAGCAGCCGTAGCGGGGACTACAATGAGCAGTTCTTC. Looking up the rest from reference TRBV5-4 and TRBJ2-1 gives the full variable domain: ETGVTQSPTHLIKTRGQQVTLRCSSQSGHNTVSWYQQALGQGPQFIFQYYREEENGRGNFPPRFSGLQFPNYSSELNVNALELDDSALYLCASSRSGDYNEQFFGPGTRLTVL.